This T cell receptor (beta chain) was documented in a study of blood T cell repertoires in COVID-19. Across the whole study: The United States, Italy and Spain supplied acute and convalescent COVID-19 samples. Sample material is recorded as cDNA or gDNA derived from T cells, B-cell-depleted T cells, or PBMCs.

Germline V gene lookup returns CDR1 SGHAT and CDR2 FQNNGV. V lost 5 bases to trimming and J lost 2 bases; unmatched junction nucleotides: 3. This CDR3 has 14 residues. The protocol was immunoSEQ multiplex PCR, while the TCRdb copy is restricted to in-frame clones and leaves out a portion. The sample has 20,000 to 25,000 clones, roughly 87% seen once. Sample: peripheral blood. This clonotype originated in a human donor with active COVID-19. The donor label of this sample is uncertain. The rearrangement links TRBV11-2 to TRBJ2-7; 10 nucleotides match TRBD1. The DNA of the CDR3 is TGTGCCAGCAGCCCCGGGACAGGGGCCTACGAGCAGTACTTC. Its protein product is CASSPGTGAYEQYF.